What follows describes a single T cell receptor beta chain. The sample is drawn from a study of blood T cell repertoires in COVID-19. Across the study: The United States, Italy and Spain provided the acute and convalescent COVID-19 samples. PBMCs, B-cell-depleted T cells, or T cells were the source of the cDNA or gDNA that made up the material.

Participants reported their clinical history, and cohort assignment relied on those reports. V gave up 10 bases and J gave up 5 bases; unmatched junction bases: 8. The germline V gene encodes CDR1 MDHEN and CDR2 SYDVKM. The CDR3 contains 12 residues. The authors' processing: Cell counts per sample came from amplifying reference gene primers. The assay was immunoSEQ multiplex PCR, and TCRdb's table has in-frame clones only and misses some. From that table come the V and J calls and clone size; the DNA was used to work out D and trimming. Here the sample spans 400,000 to 550,000 clones, around nine tenths being singletons.

Sequenced: PBMCs or T cells enriched from blood (not recorded which). This receptor was identified in a woman aged 18-29 years with acute COVID-19. The J gene is TRBJ2-7, the V gene TRBV28; the match to TRBD2 covers 7 bases. The CDR3 DNA reads TGTGCCACCGGAGCGGGACCCCACGAGCAGTACTTC. Amino acid sequence: CATGAGPHEQYF.